A selection of T cell receptor beta chains follows, all from one sample in a study of blood T cell repertoires in COVID-19. Sequenced by immunoSEQ multiplex PCR; TCRdb stores in-frame clones only, minus some. This sample yields some 200,000 clones, of which around 80% are seen a single time; 6.5% to 7% belongs to the top ten. Sequencing was carried out using peripheral blood. Source of these receptors: a human donor with acute or convalescent COVID-19. The donor label of this sample is uncertain. The CDR3 runs from the conserved cysteine through the conserved F or W. A clone size is listed for some rows: how often the clone was seen (once, few, many), or a class if it is expanded.

cdr3_aa j_call v_call clone_size
CASSLMPTSGGAKNIQYF TRBJ2-4 TRBV5-1 few
CSVVLKNTEAFF TRBJ1-1 TRBV29-1 NA
CASSQDWGLPSGELFF TRBJ2-2 TRBV4-2 NA
CASSLRQASNEKLFF TRBJ1-4 TRBV7-2 NA
CASSAGTGTYEQYF TRBJ2-7 TRBV6-5 NA
CAISLREGGETQYF TRBJ2-5 TRBV10-3 NA
CASSLMENSPLHF TRBJ1-6 TRBV7-3 NA
CASSWPSGRGTDTQYF TRBJ2-3 TRBV27 NA
CASSLSQAYTGELFF TRBJ2-2 TRBV7-9 NA
CASSLVGGSNGYTF TRBJ1-2 TRBV5-4 once
CASSLALHSKVRAYEQYF TRBJ2-7 TRBV7-2 NA
CASSLTGEGYEQYF TRBJ2-7 TRBV11-3 once
CASSLEGQPQHF TRBJ1-5 TRBV12-3/TRBV12-4 NA
CASSPRGTGGYNEQFF TRBJ2-1 TRBV11-3 NA
CASSVGGGRNYEQYF TRBJ2-7 TRBV9 few
CASILGVGNTIYF TRBJ1-3 TRBV6-5 NA
CASSIGQAVPNYGYTF TRBJ1-2 TRBV19 NA
CAWAPRTGAPNTGELFF TRBJ2-2 TRBV30 NA
CASSFGQGKYTF TRBJ1-2 TRBV5-4 NA
CASSLELAGRTDEQYF TRBJ2-7 TRBV5-1 few
CASSLGGHEAFF TRBJ1-1 TRBV5-5 NA
CASSLSRGLAGAGEQFF TRBJ2-1 TRBV27 NA
CASSLAGSPYEQYF TRBJ2-7 TRBV18 NA
CSARDSSSYNSPLHF TRBJ1-6 TRBV29-1 once
CASSQGTGLNTGELFF TRBJ2-2 TRBV3-1/TRBV3-2 NA
CASTRWEPNYNEQFF TRBJ2-1 TRBV13 NA
CASSLGLALSDEQFF TRBJ2-1 TRBV7-6 NA
CAISESAGFGYTF TRBJ1-2 TRBV10-3 NA
CASSMDRVNEQYF TRBJ2-7 TRBV12-3/TRBV12-4 NA
CASSFRETQYF TRBJ2-5 TRBV28 NA
CSARAEVGLVF TRBJ1-1 TRBV20-1 NA
CASSFSGRVSYNEQFF TRBJ2-1 TRBV5-4 NA
CAISGVDAPGDEQYF TRBJ2-7 TRBV10-3 once
CASSVDRVNQPQHF TRBJ1-5 TRBV9 few
CASSERGGRANTEAFF TRBJ1-1 TRBV6-1 NA
CSAQSQGTAGELFF TRBJ2-2 TRBV29-1 few
CASRERRGQGNQPQHF TRBJ1-5 TRBV2 NA
CASSISQGSIPNTGELFF TRBJ2-2 TRBV19 NA
CSVWTSAGRTQYF TRBJ2-3 TRBV29-1 once
CASSYAGGTNEKLFF TRBJ1-4 TRBV5-1 NA
CASSYSHLTGELFF TRBJ2-2 TRBV6-2/TRBV6-3 NA
CASSFGTDNEKLFF TRBJ1-4 TRBV5-1 NA
CASSLLAGSTDTQYF TRBJ2-3 TRBV27 once
CAISEGVSGNTIYF TRBJ1-3 TRBV10-3 NA
CASAGTAGVGYTF TRBJ1-2 TRBV5-1 NA
CASSQLRGFGTEAFF TRBJ1-1 TRBV3-1/TRBV3-2 few
CASSLEGAVQYF TRBJ2-7 TRBV7-2 few
CASSADRIDIQYF TRBJ2-4 TRBV18 NA
CASKGGGFTEAFF TRBJ1-1 TRBV10-2 once
CASSPRVKAETQYF TRBJ2-5 TRBV7-9 NA
CASSQVQDTQYF TRBJ2-3 TRBV4-2 NA
CASSQDRLAGGRSEQFF TRBJ2-1 TRBV4-3 NA
CASSPRLAGGIEQFF TRBJ2-1 TRBV3-1/TRBV3-2 NA
CASSYPKSTEAFF TRBJ1-1 TRBV6-5 NA
CASSFGGNEKLFF TRBJ1-4 TRBV7-9 NA